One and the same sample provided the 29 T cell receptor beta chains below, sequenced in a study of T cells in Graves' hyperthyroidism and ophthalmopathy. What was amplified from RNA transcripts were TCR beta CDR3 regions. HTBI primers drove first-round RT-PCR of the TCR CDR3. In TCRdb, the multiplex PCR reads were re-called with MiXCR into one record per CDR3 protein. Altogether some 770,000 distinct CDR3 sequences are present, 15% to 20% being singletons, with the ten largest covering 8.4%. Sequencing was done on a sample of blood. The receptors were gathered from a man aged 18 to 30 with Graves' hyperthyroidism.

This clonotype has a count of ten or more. The CDR3 DNA sequence: TGTGCCAGTAGTGGGACTAGCGGGAGTGAGCAGTACTTC. As protein: CASSGTSGSEQYF. The rearrangement uses TRBV19 and TRBJ2-7; 14 bases are shared with TRBD2. V lost 5 bases and J lost 7; bases outside the gene matches: 1. The CDR3 runs to 13 residues. From germline, CDR1 is LNHDA and CDR2 SQIVND (reference sequence).

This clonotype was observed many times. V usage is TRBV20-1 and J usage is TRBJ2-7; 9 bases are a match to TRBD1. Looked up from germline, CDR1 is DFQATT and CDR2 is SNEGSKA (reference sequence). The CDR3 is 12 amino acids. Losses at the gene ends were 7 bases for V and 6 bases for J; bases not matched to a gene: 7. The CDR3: CSDPQGAGEQYF. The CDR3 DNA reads TGCAGTGACCCACAGGGGGCTGGCGAGCAGTACTTC.

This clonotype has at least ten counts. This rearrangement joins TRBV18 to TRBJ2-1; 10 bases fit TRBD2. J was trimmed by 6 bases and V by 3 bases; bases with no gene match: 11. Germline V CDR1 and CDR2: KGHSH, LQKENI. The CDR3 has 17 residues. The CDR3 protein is CASSPRPSGRASNEQFF. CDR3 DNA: TGTGCCAGCTCACCGAGACCTAGCGGGAGAGCCAGCAATGAGCAGTTCTTC.

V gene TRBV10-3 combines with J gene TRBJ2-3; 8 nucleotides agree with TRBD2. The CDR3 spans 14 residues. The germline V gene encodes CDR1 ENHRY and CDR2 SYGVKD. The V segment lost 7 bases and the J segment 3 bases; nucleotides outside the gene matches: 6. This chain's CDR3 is CAITGGRRTDTQYF. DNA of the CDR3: TGTGCCATCACAGGCGGGAGGCGAACAGATACGCAGTATTTT.

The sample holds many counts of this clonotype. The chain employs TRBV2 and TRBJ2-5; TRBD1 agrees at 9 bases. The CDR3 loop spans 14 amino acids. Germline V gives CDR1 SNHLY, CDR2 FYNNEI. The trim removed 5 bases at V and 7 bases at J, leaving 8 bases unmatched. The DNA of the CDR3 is TGTGCCAGCAGTTCCCGGACAGGGGAGGGGACCCAGTACTTC. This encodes CASSSRTGEGTQYF.

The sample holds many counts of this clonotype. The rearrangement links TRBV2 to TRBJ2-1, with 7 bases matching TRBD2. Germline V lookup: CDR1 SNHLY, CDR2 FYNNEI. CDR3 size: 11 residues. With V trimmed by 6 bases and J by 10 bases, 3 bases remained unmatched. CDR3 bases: TGTGCCAGCAGAGAACTAGCGGAGCAGTTCTTC. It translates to CASRELAEQFF. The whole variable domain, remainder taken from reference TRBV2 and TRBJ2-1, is EPEVTQTPSHQVTQMGQEVILRCVPISNHLYFYWYRQILGQKVEFLVSFYNNEISEKSEIFDDQFSVERPDGSNFTLKIRSTKLEDSAMYFCASRELAEQFFGPGTRLTVL.

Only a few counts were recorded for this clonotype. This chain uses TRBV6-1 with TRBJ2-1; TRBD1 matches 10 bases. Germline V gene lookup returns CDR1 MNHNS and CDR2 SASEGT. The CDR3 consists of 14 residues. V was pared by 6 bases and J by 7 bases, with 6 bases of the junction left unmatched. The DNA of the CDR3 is TGTGCCAGCAGACGGACAGGGGGGAGGAATGAGCAGTTCTTC. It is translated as CASRRTGGRNEQFF.

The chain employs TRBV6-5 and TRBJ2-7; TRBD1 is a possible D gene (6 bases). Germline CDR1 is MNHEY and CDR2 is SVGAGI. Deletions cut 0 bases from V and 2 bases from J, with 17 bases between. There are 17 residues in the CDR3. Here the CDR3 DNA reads TGTGCCAGCAGTTACTCCAGGGGCAGGATAGCGCCCTACGAGCAGTACTTC. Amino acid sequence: CASSYSRGRIAPYEQYF.

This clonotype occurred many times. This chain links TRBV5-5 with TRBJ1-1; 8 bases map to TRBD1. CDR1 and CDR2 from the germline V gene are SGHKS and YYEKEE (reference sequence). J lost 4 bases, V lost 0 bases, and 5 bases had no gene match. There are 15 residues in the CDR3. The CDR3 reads CASSLVAGGFTEAFF. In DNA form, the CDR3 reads TGTGCCAGCAGCTTGGTGGCAGGGGGCTTCACTGAAGCTTTCTTT.

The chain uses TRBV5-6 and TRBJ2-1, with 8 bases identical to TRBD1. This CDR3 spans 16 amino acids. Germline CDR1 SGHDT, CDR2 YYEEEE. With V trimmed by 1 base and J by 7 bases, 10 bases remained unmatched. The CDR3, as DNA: TGTGCCAGCAGCTTGTTGGGGCAGGGGGCATATAATGAGCAGTTCTTC. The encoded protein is CASSLLGQGAYNEQFF.

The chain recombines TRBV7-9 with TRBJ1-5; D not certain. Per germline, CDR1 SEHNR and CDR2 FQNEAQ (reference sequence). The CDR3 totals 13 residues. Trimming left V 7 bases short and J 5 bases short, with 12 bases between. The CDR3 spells CASTHSMDQPQHF. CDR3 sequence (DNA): TGTGCCAGCACGCACAGTATGGATCAGCCCCAGCATTTT. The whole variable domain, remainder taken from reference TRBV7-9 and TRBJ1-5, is DTGVSQNPRHKITKRGQNVTFRCDPISEHNRLYWYRQTLGQGPEFLTYFQNEAQLEKSRLLSDRFSAERPKGSFSTLEIQRTEQGDSAMYLCASTHSMDQPQHFGDGTRLSIL.

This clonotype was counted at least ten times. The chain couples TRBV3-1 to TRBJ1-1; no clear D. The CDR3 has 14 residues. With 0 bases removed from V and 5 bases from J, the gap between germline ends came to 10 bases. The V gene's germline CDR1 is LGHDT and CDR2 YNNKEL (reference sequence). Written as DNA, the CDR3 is TGTGCCAGCAGCCAAGACGGATGGCGTACTGAAGCTTTCTTT. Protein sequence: CASSQDGWRTEAFF.

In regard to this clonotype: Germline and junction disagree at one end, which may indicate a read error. CDR3 protein: CASSPKPPGQRYNTEALF. Here the CDR3 DNA reads TGTGCCAGCAGTCCCAAACCTCCGGGACAGAGATATAACACTGAAGCTTTGTTT. This sequence joins TRBV27 and TRBJ1-1, with 7 bases fitting TRBD1. The CDR3 is 18 residues long. CDR1 and CDR2 from the germline V gene are MNHEY and SMNVEV (reference sequence).

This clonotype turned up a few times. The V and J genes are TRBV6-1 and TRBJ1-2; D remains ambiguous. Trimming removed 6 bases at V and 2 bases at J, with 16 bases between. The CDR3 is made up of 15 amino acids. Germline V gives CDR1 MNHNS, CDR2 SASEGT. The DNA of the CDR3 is TGTGCCAGCAGCGCCGACGGAGATGAAAACTATGGCTACACCTTC. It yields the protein CASSADGDENYGYTF.

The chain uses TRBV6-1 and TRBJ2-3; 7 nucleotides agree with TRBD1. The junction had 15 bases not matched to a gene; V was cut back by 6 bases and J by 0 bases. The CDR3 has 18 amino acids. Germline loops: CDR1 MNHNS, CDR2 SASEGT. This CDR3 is CASRPTGVAERSTDTQYF. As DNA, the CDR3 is TGTGCCAGCAGACCCACAGGGGTCGCTGAAAGAAGCACAGATACGCAGTATTTT.

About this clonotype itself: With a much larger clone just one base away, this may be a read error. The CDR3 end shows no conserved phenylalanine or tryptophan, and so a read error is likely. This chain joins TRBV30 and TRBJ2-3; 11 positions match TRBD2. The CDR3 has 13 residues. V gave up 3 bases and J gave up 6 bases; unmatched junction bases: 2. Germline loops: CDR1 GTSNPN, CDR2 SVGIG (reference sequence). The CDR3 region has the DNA TGTGCCTGGAGACTAGCGGGAGTGGATACGCAGTATTCT. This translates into CAWRLAGVDTQYS.

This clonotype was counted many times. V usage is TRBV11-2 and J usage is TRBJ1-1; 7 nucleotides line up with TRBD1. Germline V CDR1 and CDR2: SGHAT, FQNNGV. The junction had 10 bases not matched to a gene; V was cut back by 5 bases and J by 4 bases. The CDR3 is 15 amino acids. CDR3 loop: CASSKTGRGSTEAFF. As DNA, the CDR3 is TGTGCCAGCAGCAAGACAGGGCGGGGTTCCACTGAAGCTTTCTTT.

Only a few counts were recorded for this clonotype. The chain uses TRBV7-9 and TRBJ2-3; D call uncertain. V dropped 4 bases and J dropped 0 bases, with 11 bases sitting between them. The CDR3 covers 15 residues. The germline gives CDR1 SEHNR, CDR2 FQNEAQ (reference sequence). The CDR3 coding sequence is TGTGCCAGCAGCTCCCTCCGAGATAGCACAGATACGCAGTATTTT. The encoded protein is CASSSLRDSTDTQYF.

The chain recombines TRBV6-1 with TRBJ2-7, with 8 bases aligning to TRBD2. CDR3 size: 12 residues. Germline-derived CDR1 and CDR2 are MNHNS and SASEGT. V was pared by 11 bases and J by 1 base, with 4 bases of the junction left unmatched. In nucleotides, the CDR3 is TGTGCCGCCGGGGGGGTTTCCTACGAGCAGTACTTC. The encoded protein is CAAGGVSYEQYF.

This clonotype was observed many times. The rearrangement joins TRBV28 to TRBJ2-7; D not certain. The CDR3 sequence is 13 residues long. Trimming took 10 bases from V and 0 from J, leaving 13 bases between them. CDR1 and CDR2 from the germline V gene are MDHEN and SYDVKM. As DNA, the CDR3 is TGTGCCACTAGTGATGGCGGCTCCTACGAGCAGTACTTC. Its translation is CATSDGGSYEQYF.

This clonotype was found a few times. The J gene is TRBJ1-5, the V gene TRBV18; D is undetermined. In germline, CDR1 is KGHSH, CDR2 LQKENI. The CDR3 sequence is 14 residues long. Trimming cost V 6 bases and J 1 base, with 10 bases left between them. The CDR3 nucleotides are TGTGCCAGCTCCGGGGAAGACAGCAATCAGCCCCAGCATTTT. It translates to CASSGEDSNQPQHF. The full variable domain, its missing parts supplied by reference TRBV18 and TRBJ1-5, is NAGVMQNPRHLVRRRGQEARLRCSPMKGHSHVYWYRQLPEEGLKFMVYLQKENIIDESGMPKERFSAEFPKEGPSILRIQQVVRGDSAAYFCASSGEDSNQPQHFGDGTRLSIL.

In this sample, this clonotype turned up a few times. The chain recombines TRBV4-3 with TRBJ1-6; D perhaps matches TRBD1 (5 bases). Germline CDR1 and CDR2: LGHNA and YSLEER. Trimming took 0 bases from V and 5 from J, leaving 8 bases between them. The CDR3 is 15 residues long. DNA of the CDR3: TGCGCCAGCAGCCAAGATGGGGCAGATAATTCACCCCTCCACTTT. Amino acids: CASSQDGADNSPLHF.

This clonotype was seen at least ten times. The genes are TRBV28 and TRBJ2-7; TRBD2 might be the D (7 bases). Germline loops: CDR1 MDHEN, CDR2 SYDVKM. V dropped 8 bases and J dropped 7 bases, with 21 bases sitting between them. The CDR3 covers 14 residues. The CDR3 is CASLTPRGAGEQYF. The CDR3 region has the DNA TGTGCCAGCTTAACCCCCCGGGGGGCGGGGGAGCAGTACTTC.

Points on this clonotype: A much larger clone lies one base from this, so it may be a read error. The CDR3 DNA is TGTGCCAGCACCCGCCAGATCCAAGAAACGCAGTATTTT. Translating it yields CASTRQIQETQYF. V gene TRBV7-2 combines with J gene TRBJ2-3; no clear D. Trimming removed 7 bases from V and 9 bases from J, with 17 bases in between. In germline, CDR1 is SGHTA, CDR2 FQGNSA. The CDR3 sequence is 13 residues long.

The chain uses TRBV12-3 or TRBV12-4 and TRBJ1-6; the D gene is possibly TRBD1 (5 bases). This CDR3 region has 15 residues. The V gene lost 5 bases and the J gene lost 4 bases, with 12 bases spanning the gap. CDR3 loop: CASSKTVRYNSPLHF. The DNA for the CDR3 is TGTGCCAGCAGTAAGACAGTTAGATATAATTCACCCCTCCACTTT.

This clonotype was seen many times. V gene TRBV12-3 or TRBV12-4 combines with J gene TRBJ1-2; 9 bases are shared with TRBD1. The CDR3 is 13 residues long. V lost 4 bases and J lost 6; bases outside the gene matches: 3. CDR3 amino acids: CASSYGTGNGYTF. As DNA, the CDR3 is TGTGCCAGCAGTTACGGGACAGGGAATGGCTACACCTTC.

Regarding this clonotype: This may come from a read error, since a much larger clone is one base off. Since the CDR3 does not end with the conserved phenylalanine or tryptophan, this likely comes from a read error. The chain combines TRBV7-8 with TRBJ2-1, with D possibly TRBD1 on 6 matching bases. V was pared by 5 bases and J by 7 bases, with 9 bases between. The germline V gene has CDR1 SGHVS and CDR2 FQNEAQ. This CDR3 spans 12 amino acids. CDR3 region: CASSVRGNEQFS. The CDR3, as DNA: TGTGCCAGCAGCGTAAGGGGGAATGAGCAGTTCTCC.

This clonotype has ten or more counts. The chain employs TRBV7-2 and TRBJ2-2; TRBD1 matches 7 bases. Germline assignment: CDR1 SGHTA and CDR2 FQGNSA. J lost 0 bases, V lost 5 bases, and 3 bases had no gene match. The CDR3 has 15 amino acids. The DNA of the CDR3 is TGTGCCAGCAGCGTGGGACAGCCGAACACCGGGGAGCTGTTTTTT. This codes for CASSVGQPNTGELFF. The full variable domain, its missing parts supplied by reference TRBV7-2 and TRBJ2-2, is GAGVSQSPSNKVTEKGKDVELRCDPISGHTALYWYRQSLGQGLEFLIYFQGNSAPDKSGLPSDRFSAERTGGSVSTLTIQRTQQEDSAVYLCASSVGQPNTGELFFGEGSRLTVL.

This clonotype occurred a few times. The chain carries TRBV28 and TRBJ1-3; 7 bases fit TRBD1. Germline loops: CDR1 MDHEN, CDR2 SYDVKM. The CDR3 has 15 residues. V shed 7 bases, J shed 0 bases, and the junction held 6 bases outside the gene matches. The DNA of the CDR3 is TGTGCCAGCATTGGGACAGCGAGCTCTGGAAACACCATATATTTT. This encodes CASIGTASSGNTIYF.